Included here is one T cell receptor (beta chain) sequence, with context. Its antigen remains unknown. Trimming cost V 3 bases and J 6 bases, with 14 bases left between them. The CDR3 contains 13 residues. CDR1 is DFQATT and CDR2 is SNEGSKA in the germline V gene (reference sequence). The data are from a study of T cells after yellow fever vaccination. One entry per CDR3 protein results from TCRdb running MiXCR on the 5' RACE reads. The table shows approximately 300,000 distinct CDR3 sequences, with about 10% occurring only once. Study-wide results and limits: Most clones from primary vaccination resurfaced after the booster (approximately 95% CD4, 75% to 90% CD8). Researchers report a weaker secondary response that nonetheless peaked faster, day 5 versus 15.

This TCR was sampled from a man between 18 and 29 years old who received the YFV17D yellow fever vaccine. The V and J genes are TRBV20-1 and TRBJ1-1, with D possibly matching TRBD1 (5 bases). The sequencing used CD4+ T cells sorted from PBMCs, collected 45 days after the yellow fever booster vaccination. As DNA, the CDR3 is TGCAGTGCTAGTAACACAGGAAAACCTGAAGCTTTCTTT. It specifies CSASNTGKPEAFF.